The present T cell receptor (beta chain) was sequenced within a study of blood T cell repertoires in COVID-19. Study-level background: In each case, the material was cDNA or gDNA derived from T cells, B-cell-depleted T cells, or PBMCs.

Repertoires were generated with immunoSEQ multiplex PCR, while TCRdb's copy carries only in-frame clones and drops some. The sample holds over 65,000 clones, 82% seen once. CDR3 length: 18 residues. CDR1 and CDR2 from the germline V gene are SEHNR and FQNEAQ (reference sequence). Losses at the gene ends were 4 bases for V and 2 bases for J; bases not matched to a gene: 16. The genes are TRBV7-9 and TRBJ2-5; 7 bases agree with TRBD1. The receptor's source is a man of 80 years or more with active COVID-19. Material: peripheral blood. DNA for the CDR3: TGTGCCAGCAGCTCCCACCCCCGGGACAGAAGGATACAAGAGACCCAGTACTTC. Encoded protein: CASSSHPRDRRIQETQYF.